The clone carrying this T cell receptor (beta chain) was counted a single time. Unique molecular identifiers were used to barcode this TCRbeta library. A single record per CDR3 protein comes from TCRdb applying MiXCR to the PCR reads. The data show a few hundred thousand distinct CDR3 sequences, roughly 10% seen once. The sample comes from a study of T-cell reconstitution after alpha-beta-depleted transplantation in children. The source material was PBMCs from the stem cell graft donor, sampled from the stem cell graft. The sequence was obtained from a human donor who donated a stem cell graft to a child with acute myeloid leukemia.

CDR3 in amino acids: CSAMTSTEAFF. The CDR3, as DNA: TGCAGTGCCATGACTAGCACTGAAGCTTTCTTT. The chain has TRBV20-1 and TRBJ1-1; D ambiguous. The germline gives CDR1 DFQATT, CDR2 SNEGSKA (reference sequence). The CDR3 extends over 11 amino acids. Trimming removed 6 bases at V and 4 bases at J, with 9 bases between.